Reported below is one T cell receptor beta chain. Only in-frame clones appear in the TCRdb table, and some are missing; sequencing was by immunoSEQ multiplex PCR. The sample shows some 52,000 clones, 85% to 95% of them seen only once. This specimen comes from a study of T cell changes during pregnancy in multiple sclerosis. The CDR3 contains 18 residues. V lost 8 bases and J 0 bases, leaving 23 bases between the germline ends. Germline V CDR1 and CDR2: LNHDA, SQIVND (reference sequence). The source of this sequence is a female donor with multiple sclerosis, enrolled in a pregnancy study. Specimen: CD4+ T cells from peripheral blood mononuclear cells, collected in the third trimester of pregnancy. J is TRBJ1-3 and V is TRBV19; D call uncertain. This chain's CDR3 is CASSGGRTAQSSGNTIYF. CDR3 DNA sequence: TGTGCCAGTTCCGGAGGCCGTACGGCCCAGAGCTCTGGAAACACCATATATTTT.